This T cell receptor beta chain was captured in a study of T cell changes during pregnancy in multiple sclerosis. The protocol was immunoSEQ multiplex PCR, while the TCRdb copy is restricted to in-frame clones and leaves out a portion. This repertoire shows around 62,000 clones, 90% found once; its top ten account for 1.4% to 1.5%. Sequenced here: peripheral blood, sampled in the third trimester of pregnancy. This sequence originates from a female donor with multiple sclerosis, enrolled in a pregnancy study.

The DNA for the CDR3 is TGTGCCAGCAGCCCCGAGCGGGAGAAGGACGAGCAGTACTTC. This encodes CASSPEREKDEQYF. The chain joins TRBV11-3 to TRBJ2-7, with TRBD2 matching over 8 bases. Germline loops: CDR1 SGHNT, CDR2 YENEEA. The CDR3 totals 14 residues. The V segment lost 5 bases and the J segment 5 bases; nucleotides outside the gene matches: 8.